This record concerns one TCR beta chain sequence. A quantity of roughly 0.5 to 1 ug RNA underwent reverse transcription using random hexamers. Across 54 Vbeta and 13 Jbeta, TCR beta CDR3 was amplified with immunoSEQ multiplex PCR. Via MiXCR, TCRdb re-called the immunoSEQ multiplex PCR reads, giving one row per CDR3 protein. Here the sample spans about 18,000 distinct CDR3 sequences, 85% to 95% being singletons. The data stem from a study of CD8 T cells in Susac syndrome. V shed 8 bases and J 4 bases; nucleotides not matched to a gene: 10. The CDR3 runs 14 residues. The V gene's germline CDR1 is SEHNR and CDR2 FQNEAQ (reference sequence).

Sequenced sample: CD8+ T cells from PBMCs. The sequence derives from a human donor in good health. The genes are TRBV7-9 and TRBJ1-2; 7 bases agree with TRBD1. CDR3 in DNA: TGTGCCAGCGCCCTAAAAGACAGGGTCTATGGCTACACCTTC. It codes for CASALKDRVYGYTF.